This T cell receptor (beta chain) appears in the sequencing data of a study of blood T cell repertoires in COVID-19. Study context: Material from acute and convalescent COVID-19 was sourced from the United States, Italy and Spain. PBMCs, B-cell-depleted T cells, or T cells were the source of the cDNA or gDNA that made up the material.

In the authors' methods: Amplified reference gene primers provided the basis for estimating nucleated cell counts. The protocol was immunoSEQ multiplex PCR, while the TCRdb copy is restricted to in-frame clones and leaves out a portion. That table is the source of V, J and clone size, and D and trimming were worked out from the DNA. The sample has roughly 140,000 clones, 70% to 85% seen once. The V gene's germline CDR1 is SGHTA and CDR2 FQGNSA. The CDR3 is made up of 14 amino acids. Trimming took 1 base from V and 3 from J, leaving 7 bases between them. V usage is TRBV7-2 and J usage is TRBJ1-5; D is unclear. Sequenced sample: peripheral blood. This receptor was obtained from a woman in her 50s in a cohort sampled during active or convalescent COVID-19. CDR3 bases: TGTGCCAGCAGCTTAGTGGCAGTCAATCAGCCCCAGCATTTT. Protein sequence: CASSLVAVNQPQHF. Full variable domain (missing parts from reference TRBV7-2 and TRBJ1-5): GAGVSQSPSNKVTEKGKDVELRCDPISGHTALYWYRQSLGQGLEFLIYFQGNSAPDKSGLPSDRFSAERTGGSVSTLTIQRTQQEDSAVYLCASSLVAVNQPQHFGDGTRLSIL.